A selection of T cell receptor beta chains follows, all from one sample in a study of shared clonotypes between healthy human individuals. Data came from immunoSEQ multiplex PCR; TCRdb stores just in-frame clones and leaves some out. Among some 2,100,000 clones listed, around 93% were seen once. The sequencing sample was made of naive CD8+ T cells from PBMCs. Source of these receptors: a man in his late teens or twenties in good health. Some clones in this sample may be carry-over from other donors' samples. Both conserved end residues are part of each CDR3. Fields, in order: V gene, J gene, D gene, CDR3 protein, CDR3 DNA. A D gene is named only where the DNA matches it firmly.

TRBV10-3	TRBJ1-1	TRBD1	CAIRLGQLNEAFF	TGTGCCATCAGGCTGGGACAGCTCAATGAAGCTTTCTTT
TRBV27	TRBJ1-3	-	CASRPNSGNTIYF	TGTGCCAGTCGCCCAAACTCTGGAAACACCATATATTTT
TRBV9	TRBJ2-3	TRBD2	CASSPGLAGVSDTQYF	TGTGCCAGCAGCCCGGGACTAGCGGGAGTCTCAGATACGCAGTATTTT
TRBV10-3	TRBJ2-3	TRBD2	CAIRSLAGSDTQYF	TGTGCCATCAGATCACTAGCGGGATCAGATACGCAGTATTTT
TRBV9	TRBJ2-1	TRBD2	CASDGLAENEQFF	TGTGCCAGCGACGGGCTAGCGGAAAATGAGCAGTTCTTC
TRBV2	TRBJ1-1	-	CASSGFQGETMNTEAFF	TGTGCCAGCAGTGGATTCCAGGGCGAAACCATGAACACTGAAGCTTTCTTT
TRBV27	TRBJ2-7	TRBD2	CASSLLRGKGLAGSYEQYF	TGTGCCAGCAGTTTACTTAGGGGGAAGGGACTAGCGGGCTCCTACGAGCAGTACTTC
TRBV7-8	TRBJ2-5	-	CASSLGVGETQYF	TGTGCCAGCAGTCTAGGGGTTGGGGAGACCCAGTACTTC
TRBV27	TRBJ1-1	-	CASSTTVNTEAFF	TGTGCCAGCAGTACGACGGTGAACACTGAAGCTTTCTTT
TRBV29-1	TRBJ2-3	-	CSVVVVEKLHTDTQYF	TGCAGCGTAGTGGTGGTCGAAAAGCTCCACACAGATACGCAGTATTTT
TRBV27	TRBJ2-1	-	CASSLRVGITYNEQFF	TGTGCCAGCAGTCTGCGGGTGGGAATTACCTACAATGAGCAGTTCTTC
TRBV28	TRBJ2-5	TRBD1	CASARDREGETQYF	TGTGCCAGCGCGAGGGACAGGGAAGGAGAGACCCAGTACTTC
TRBV27	TRBJ1-1	-	CASSPTGSSTEAFF	TGTGCCAGCAGTCCGACGGGTTCCAGCACTGAAGCTTTCTTT
TRBV6-6	TRBJ1-2	-	CASSYALSAASYGYTF	TGTGCCAGCAGTTACGCCCTCTCGGCAGCCAGCTATGGCTACACCTTC
TRBV19	TRBJ2-1	-	CASSAGPGSYNEQFF	TGTGCCAGTAGTGCGGGACCTGGCTCCTACAATGAGCAGTTCTTC
TRBV19	TRBJ1-2	-	CASSIVGREWNYGYTF	TGTGCCAGTAGTATAGTCGGTAGGGAATGGAACTATGGCTACACCTTC
TRBV27	TRBJ2-7	-	CASSLAAGASYEQYF	TGTGCCAGCAGTTTAGCTGCAGGAGCCTCCTACGAGCAGTACTTC
TRBV28	TRBJ1-2	-	CASSTRTETARRPYTF	TGTGCCAGCAGTACCCGGACAGAAACTGCCCGCAGGCCCTACACCTTC
TRBV7-3	TRBJ2-3	TRBD2	CASSSGGYPDTQYF	TGTGCCAGCAGCTCGGGGGGGTACCCAGATACGCAGTATTTT